A single sample is the source of the 3 T cell receptor beta chains below, sequenced in a study of CD8 T cells in Susac syndrome. An input of roughly 0.45 to 1 ug of RNA was subjected to reverse transcription using random hexamers. In TCRdb, the immunoSEQ multiplex PCR reads were re-called with MiXCR into one record per CDR3 protein. The sample lists some 170,000 distinct CDR3 sequences; over 90% were seen once. What was sequenced was CD4+ T cells from PBMCs. The source is a human donor with Susac syndrome.

This chain joins TRBV6-5 and TRBJ1-1; no firm D call. V shed 8 bases and J shed 0 bases, with 10 bases lying between them. Germline-derived CDR1 and CDR2 are MNHEY and SVGAGI. The CDR3 is 13 amino acids. The CDR3 nucleotides are TGTGCCAGCGGGAGCCCCTTGAACACTGAAGCTTTCTTT. This gives the protein CASGSPLNTEAFF.

The V and J genes are TRBV6-6 and TRBJ1-1, with 7 bases that match TRBD1. Germline V gene lookup returns CDR1 MNHNY and CDR2 SVGAGI (reference sequence). This CDR3 has 16 amino acids. V shed 2 bases, J shed 0 bases, and the junction held 6 bases outside the gene matches. CDR3 sequence (DNA): TGTGCCAGCAGTTACCCCCAGGGGGGCATGAACACTGAAGCTTTCTTT. This encodes CASSYPQGGMNTEAFF.

This rearrangement joins TRBV18 to TRBJ1-1; 10 bases align to TRBD1. Germline CDR1 reads KGHSH; CDR2 reads LQKENI. The V gene end was trimmed by 5 bases and the J gene end by 4 bases; junction bases not matched to a gene: 13. The CDR3 is 17 amino acids. This chain's CDR3 is CASSIRGTGATVTEAFF. The CDR3 DNA reads TGTGCCAGCTCAATACGCGGGACAGGGGCCACGGTCACTGAAGCTTTCTTT. The full variable domain, in which reference TRBV18 and TRBJ1-1 provide the parts outside the CDR3, is NAGVMQNPRHLVRRRGQEARLRCSPMKGHSHVYWYRQLPEEGLKFMVYLQKENIIDESGMPKERFSAEFPKEGPSILRIQQVVRGDSAAYFCASSIRGTGATVTEAFFGQGTRLTVV.